This T cell receptor beta chain was recovered during a study of blood T cell repertoires in COVID-19. Assay used: immunoSEQ multiplex PCR; TCRdb lists only in-frame clones, some missing. Of 70,000 or so clones listed, about nine tenths are singletons. There are 17 residues in the CDR3. Trimming at V came to 0 bases and at J to 5 bases, leaving 8 bases not matched to a gene. Germline loops: CDR1 ENHRY, CDR2 SYGVKD. The source of this sequence is a woman at least 80 years old with active or convalescent COVID-19. Sequenced material: peripheral blood. The rearrangement uses TRBV10-3 and TRBJ1-5; TRBD1 aligns across 9 bases. The CDR3 region has the DNA TGTGCCATCAGTGAGTCGATAGGACAGGGGACTCATCAGCCCCAGCATTTT. It yields the protein CAISESIGQGTHQPQHF.